The rows below give T cell receptor beta chains drawn from one sample of a study of blood T cell repertoires in COVID-19. Using immunoSEQ multiplex PCR, the repertoire was profiled, and TCRdb retains in-frame clones only, with some absent. Of some 100,000 clones in the sample, around nine tenths are singletons; the top ten hold about 5.3%. Sequencing was performed on peripheral blood. These receptor sequences come from a human donor in a cohort sampled during active COVID-19. Each CDR3 is given with its conserved first and last residue. Fields, in order: J gene, D gene, V gene, clone size, CDR3 DNA, CDR3 protein. A D gene is named only where the DNA matches it firmly. Clone sizes are given selectively: once, few, many, or a class where the clone is expanded.

J: TRBJ1-5; D: NA; V: TRBV6-5; size: many; DNA: TGTGCCAGCAGTCAACAGGAGAGCAATCAGCCCCAGCATTTT; CDR3: CASSQQESNQPQHF
J: TRBJ2-7; D: NA; V: TRBV4-1; size: NA; DNA: TGCGCCAGCAGCCAAGCAAGGGGCAGGGGTTACTCCTACGAGCAGTACTTC; CDR3: CASSQARGRGYSYEQYF
J: TRBJ2-5; D: NA; V: TRBV5-1; size: NA; DNA: TGCGCCAGCAGCTGGACAGGGAGGGAGGAAGAGACCCAGTACTTC; CDR3: CASSWTGREEETQYF
J: TRBJ2-5; D: NA; V: TRBV9; size: NA; DNA: TGTGCCAGCAGCCCTAGTGGAAGGGGTCAAGAGACCCAGTACTTC; CDR3: CASSPSGRGQETQYF
J: TRBJ1-1; D: NA; V: TRBV5-6; size: NA; DNA: TGTGCCAGCAGGGAGGGGACGGAGAGGGCCACTGAAGCTTTCTTT; CDR3: CASREGTERATEAFF
J: TRBJ2-7; D: NA; V: TRBV9; size: NA; DNA: TGTGCCAGCAGCCCTACCCCCACGCGCGGACACTACGAGCAGTACTTC; CDR3: CASSPTPTRGHYEQYF
J: TRBJ2-7; D: NA; V: TRBV5-4; size: NA; DNA: TGTGCCAGCAGCCCACAGGGCCACGAGCAGTACTTC; CDR3: CASSPQGHEQYF
J: TRBJ2-1; D: NA; V: TRBV11-2; size: NA; DNA: TGTGCCAGCAAACGGCGACGGGAAGCTAACAATGAGCAGTTCTTC; CDR3: CASKRRREANNEQFF
J: TRBJ2-5; D: NA; V: TRBV13; size: few; DNA: TGTGCCAGCAGCCCCCAATCCGGGCCGACAGGGACCCAGTACTTC; CDR3: CASSPQSGPTGTQYF
J: TRBJ1-6; D: TRBD1; V: TRBV13; size: NA; DNA: TGTGCCAGCAGCTCAGGGGGACTCAATAATTCACCCCTCCACTTT; CDR3: CASSSGGLNNSPLHF
J: TRBJ1-2; D: NA; V: TRBV19; size: NA; DNA: TGTGCCAGTAGGAATCAGGGAAGGGGTGATGGCTACACCTTC; CDR3: CASRNQGRGDGYTF
J: TRBJ2-4; D: NA; V: TRBV9; size: NA; DNA: TGTGCCAGCAGCGGAGGACAGACGAGGGGCGACATTCAGTACTTC; CDR3: CASSGGQTRGDIQYF
J: TRBJ2-5; D: TRBD2; V: TRBV29-1; size: NA; DNA: TGCAGCGTTGTTTTTACGAGACTAGCGACATCAGAGACCCAGTACTTC; CDR3: CSVVFTRLATSETQYF
J: TRBJ2-3; D: TRBD1; V: TRBV4-3; size: NA; DNA: TGCGCCAGCAGCCAAGATCAGTCTTTGGACAGGGGGCGGGAGTGGAAAGATACGCAGTATTTT; CDR3: CASSQDQSLDRGREWKDTQYF
J: TRBJ1-2; D: NA; V: TRBV5-1; size: NA; DNA: TGCGCCAGCAGCTTGCGTGAGGGTGGCGGCTACACCTTC; CDR3: CASSLREGGGYTF
J: TRBJ2-3; D: TRBD2; V: TRBV27; size: NA; DNA: TGTGCCAGCAGGCGTCTAGCGGGAGGGTTCACAGATACGCAGTATTTT; CDR3: CASRRLAGGFTDTQYF
J: TRBJ1-5; D: NA; V: TRBV7-9; size: NA; DNA: TGTGCCAGCAGCTTAGGGTCGGGGAACAATCAGCCCCAGCATTTT; CDR3: CASSLGSGNNQPQHF
J: TRBJ2-2; D: NA; V: TRBV5-5; size: NA; DNA: TGTGCCAGCAGCTACACAGGGAGTAACACCGGGGAGCTGTTTTTT; CDR3: CASSYTGSNTGELFF
J: TRBJ2-7; D: NA; V: TRBV6-6; size: NA; DNA: TGTGCCAGCAGTTACCGCCCGACAGAGCAGTACTTC; CDR3: CASSYRPTEQYF
J: TRBJ2-3; D: TRBD2; V: TRBV20-1; size: NA; DNA: TGCAGTGCTAGTGGGGGGACTAGCGGATTCACAGATACGCAGTATTTT; CDR3: CSASGGTSGFTDTQYF
J: TRBJ1-1; D: NA; V: TRBV28; size: NA; DNA: TGTGCGGGGGGGACGGGATACACTGAAGCTTTCTTT; CDR3: CAGGTGYTEAFF
J: TRBJ2-1; D: TRBD2; V: TRBV6-5; size: NA; DNA: TGTGCCACCCTAGGACTAGCGCTAGGCTACAATGAGCAGTTCTTC; CDR3: CATLGLALGYNEQFF
J: TRBJ2-1; D: TRBD1; V: TRBV28; size: NA; DNA: TGTGCCAGCAGTAGGGACAGGGTATACAATGAGCAGTTCTTC; CDR3: CASSRDRVYNEQFF
J: TRBJ2-5; D: TRBD1; V: TRBV7-2; size: NA; DNA: TGTGCCAGCAGCTTGACAGGGGGCAGGGAGACCCAGTACTTC; CDR3: CASSLTGGRETQYF